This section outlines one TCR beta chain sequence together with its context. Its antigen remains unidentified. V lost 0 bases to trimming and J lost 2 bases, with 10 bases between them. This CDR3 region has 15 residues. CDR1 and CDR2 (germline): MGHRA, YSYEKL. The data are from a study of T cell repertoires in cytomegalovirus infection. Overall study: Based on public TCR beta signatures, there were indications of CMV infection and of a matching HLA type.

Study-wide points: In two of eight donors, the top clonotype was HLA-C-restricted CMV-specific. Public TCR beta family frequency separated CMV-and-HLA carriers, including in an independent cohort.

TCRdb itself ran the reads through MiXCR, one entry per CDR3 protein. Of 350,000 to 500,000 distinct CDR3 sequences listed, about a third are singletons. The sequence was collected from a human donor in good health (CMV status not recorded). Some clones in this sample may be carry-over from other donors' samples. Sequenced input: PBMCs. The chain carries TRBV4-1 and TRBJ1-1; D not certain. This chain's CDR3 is CASSQERRPNTEAFF. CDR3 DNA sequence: TGCGCCAGCAGCCAAGAGCGGAGGCCAAACACTGAAGCTTTCTTT.